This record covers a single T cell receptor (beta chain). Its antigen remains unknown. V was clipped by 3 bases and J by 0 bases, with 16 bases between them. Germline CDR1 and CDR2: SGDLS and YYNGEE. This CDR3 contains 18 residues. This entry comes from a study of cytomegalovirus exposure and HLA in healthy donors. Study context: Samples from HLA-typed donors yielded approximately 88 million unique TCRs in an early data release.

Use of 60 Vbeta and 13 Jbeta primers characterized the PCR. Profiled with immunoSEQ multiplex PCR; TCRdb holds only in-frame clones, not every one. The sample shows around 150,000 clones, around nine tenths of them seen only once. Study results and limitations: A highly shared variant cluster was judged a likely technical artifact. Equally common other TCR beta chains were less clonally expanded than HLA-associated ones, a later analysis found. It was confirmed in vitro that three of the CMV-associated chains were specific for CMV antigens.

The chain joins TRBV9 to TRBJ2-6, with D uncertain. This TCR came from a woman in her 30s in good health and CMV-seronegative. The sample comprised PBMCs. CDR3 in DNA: TGTGCCAGCAGCGGCGTGGGCCAACGCCCCTCTGGGGCCAACGTCCTGACTTTC. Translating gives CASSGVGQRPSGANVLTF.